The entry that follows covers one TCR beta chain sequence. The source of the sample is a study of blood T cell repertoires in COVID-19. Study overall: Samples representing acute and convalescent COVID-19 were sourced from the United States, Italy and Spain. From T cells, B-cell-depleted T cells, or PBMCs came the material, which was cDNA or gDNA.

In the authors' methods: From reference gene primer amplification, estimates of nucleated cell counts were derived. The repertoire was sequenced with immunoSEQ multiplex PCR; TCRdb's copy has only in-frame clones and lacks some. The D gene and trimming were derived from the DNA, and the V and J assignments and clone size from that table. The sample carries roughly 200,000 clones, over 70% recorded once. The CDR3 has 15 amino acids. Germline values: CDR1 SEHNR, CDR2 FQNEAQ (reference sequence). V was pared by 5 bases and J by 3 bases, with 15 bases between. This TCR was sampled from a middle-aged man with active or convalescent COVID-19. Source material: peripheral blood. This sequence joins TRBV7-9 and TRBJ2-3; weak D call: TRBD1 (6 bases). The CDR3 DNA reads as TGTGCCAGCAGCCCGACCGGGACATTGACAGATACGCAGTATTTT. This translates into CASSPTGTLTDTQYF.